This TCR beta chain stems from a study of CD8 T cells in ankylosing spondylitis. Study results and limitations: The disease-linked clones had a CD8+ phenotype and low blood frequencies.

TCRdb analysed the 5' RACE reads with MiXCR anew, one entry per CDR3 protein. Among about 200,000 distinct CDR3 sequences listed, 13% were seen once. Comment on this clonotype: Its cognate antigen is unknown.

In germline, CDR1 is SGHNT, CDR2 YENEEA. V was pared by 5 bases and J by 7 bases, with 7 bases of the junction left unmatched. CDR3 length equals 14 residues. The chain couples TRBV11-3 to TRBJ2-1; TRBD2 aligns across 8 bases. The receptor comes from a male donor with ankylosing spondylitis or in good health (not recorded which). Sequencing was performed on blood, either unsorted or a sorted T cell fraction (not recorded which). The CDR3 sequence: CASSPPTGGNEQFF. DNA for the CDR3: TGTGCCAGCAGCCCGCCCACGGGAGGGAATGAGCAGTTCTTC.